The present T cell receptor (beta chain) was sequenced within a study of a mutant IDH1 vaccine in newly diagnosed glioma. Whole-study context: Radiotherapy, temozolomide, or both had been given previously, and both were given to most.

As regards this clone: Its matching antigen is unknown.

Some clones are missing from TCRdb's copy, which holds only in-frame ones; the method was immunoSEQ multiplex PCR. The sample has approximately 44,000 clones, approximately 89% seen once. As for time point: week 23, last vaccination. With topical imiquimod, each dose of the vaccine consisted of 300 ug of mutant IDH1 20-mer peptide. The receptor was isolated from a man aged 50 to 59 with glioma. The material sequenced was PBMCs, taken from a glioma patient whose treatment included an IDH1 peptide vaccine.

Here the CDR3 DNA reads TGTGCCTGGAGTGCTGAGACAGGGGAAATGGATGGCTACACCTTC. Its protein is CAWSAETGEMDGYTF. The chain joins TRBV30 to TRBJ1-2, with 8 bases identical to TRBD1. Unmatched junction bases numbered 10, after V lost 1 base and J lost 6 bases. The CDR3 covers 15 residues. Per the germline V gene, CDR1 is GTSNPN and CDR2 is SVGIG (reference sequence).